This record covers a single T cell receptor beta chain. These data come from a study of shared T cell receptors in the human thymus. V was trimmed by 5 bases and J by 3 bases, leaving 17 bases between them. The CDR3 contains 15 residues. Germline V gene sequence: CDR1 SGHTA, CDR2 FQGNSA. Profiled with immunoSEQ multiplex PCR; TCRdb holds only in-frame clones, not every one. The sample consists of fewer than 700,000 clones, around 89% of them appearing once. The same specimen was also included in a second study, on human thymus T cells. According to that study: Resected material from corrective heart surgery provided the thymus tissue analysed. What appeared biased in thymic and blood repertoires was the usage of V and J genes.

The sample taken for sequencing was thymocytes. This chain links TRBV7-2 with TRBJ2-7; D is perhaps TRBD2 (5 bases). The clonotype comes from a boy in the first two years of life with a congenital heart defect. CDR3 sequence (DNA): TGTGCCAGCAGCCTTTGCGCGTCCCGGGACTACGAGCAGTACTTC. Amino acids: CASSLCASRDYEQYF.